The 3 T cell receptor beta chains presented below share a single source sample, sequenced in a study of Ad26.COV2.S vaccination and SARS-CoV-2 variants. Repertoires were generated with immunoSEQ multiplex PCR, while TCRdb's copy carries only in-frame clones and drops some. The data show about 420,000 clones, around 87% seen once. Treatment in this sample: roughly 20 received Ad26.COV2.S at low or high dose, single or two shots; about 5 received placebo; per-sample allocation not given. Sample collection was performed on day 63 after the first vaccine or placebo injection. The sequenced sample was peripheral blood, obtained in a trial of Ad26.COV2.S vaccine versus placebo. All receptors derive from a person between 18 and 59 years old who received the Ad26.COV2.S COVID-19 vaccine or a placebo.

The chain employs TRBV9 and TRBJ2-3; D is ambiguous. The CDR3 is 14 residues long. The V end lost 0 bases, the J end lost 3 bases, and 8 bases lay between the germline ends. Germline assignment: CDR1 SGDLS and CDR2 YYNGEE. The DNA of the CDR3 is TGTGCCAGCAGCGTAGATCCCCGGACAGATACGCAGTATTTT. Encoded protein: CASSVDPRTDTQYF.

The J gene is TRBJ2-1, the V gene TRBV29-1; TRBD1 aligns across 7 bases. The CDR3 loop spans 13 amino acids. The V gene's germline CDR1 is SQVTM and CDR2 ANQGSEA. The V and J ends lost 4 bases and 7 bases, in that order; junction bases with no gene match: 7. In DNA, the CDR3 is TGCAGCGTTGGGGGGTACAGGGGAAATGAGCAGTTCTTC. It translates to CSVGGYRGNEQFF.

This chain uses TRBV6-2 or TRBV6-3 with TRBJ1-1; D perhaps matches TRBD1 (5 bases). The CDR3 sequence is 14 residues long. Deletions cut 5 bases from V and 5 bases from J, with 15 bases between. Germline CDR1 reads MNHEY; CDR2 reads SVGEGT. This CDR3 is CASSRTKPGTEAFF. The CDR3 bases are TGTGCCAGCAGTCGGACAAAACCGGGAACTGAAGCTTTCTTT.